The rows below give T cell receptor beta chains drawn from one sample of a study of T cells in localized non-small cell lung cancer. TCRdb's copy holds only in-frame clones and misses some; the assay was immunoSEQ multiplex PCR. The table lists roughly 33,000 clones, almost 90% of them singletons. The sequenced sample was peripheral blood, obtained before any cancer treatment. The origin of the receptors is a woman aged 35 to 70 with stage I lung adenocarcinoma. Both conserved end residues are part of each CDR3. D genes are given only for firm matches. A clone size is listed for some rows: how often the clone was seen (once, few, many), or a class if it is expanded.

TRBJ1-1 NA NA TRBV6-5 CASSYSRDKMNTEAFF TGTGCCAGCAGTTACTCGAGGGACAAGATGAACACTGAAGCTTTCTTT
TRBJ2-3 NA TRBD1 TRBV7-2 CASSSPLGQGGADTQYF TGTGCCAGCAGCTCTCCCCTGGGACAGGGGGGAGCAGATACGCAGTATTTT
TRBJ2-2 NA TRBD2 TRBV5-1 CASSLTSGGWHTGELFF TGCGCCAGCAGCTTGACTAGCGGGGGGTGGCACACCGGGGAGCTGTTTTTT
TRBJ1-1 NA NA TRBV10-3 CAISDLLGQNTEAFF TGTGCCATCAGCGATCTCCTAGGACAGAACACTGAAGCTTTCTTT
TRBJ2-7 NA NA TRBV9 CASSAGPSYEQYF TGTGCCAGCAGCGCCGGACCTTCCTACGAGCAGTACTTC
TRBJ1-6 NA NA TRBV27 CASRKQGGASPLHF TGTGCCAGCAGAAAACAGGGTGGCGCTTCACCCCTCCACTTT
TRBJ1-6 NA NA TRBV13 CASGPGRGSPLHF TGTGCCAGCGGTCCGGGTAGAGGTTCACCCCTCCACTTT
TRBJ2-7 NA NA TRBV4-2 CASSQGSIGSSYEQYF TGTGCCAGCAGCCAAGGTTCAATTGGGAGCTCCTACGAGCAGTACTTC
TRBJ2-7 once NA TRBV7-2 CASSLGLGPSEQYF TGTGCCAGCAGCTTAGGTCTGGGTCCCTCCGAGCAGTACTTC
TRBJ2-7 NA TRBD1 TRBV18 CASSPDRVKVGEQYF TGTGCCAGCTCACCAGACAGGGTAAAAGTCGGCGAGCAGTACTTC
TRBJ1-6 NA NA TRBV5-5 CASSLSGTNSPLHF TGTGCCAGCAGCTTGTCTGGGACCAATTCACCCCTCCACTTT
TRBJ1-2 NA NA TRBV4-2 CASSQDSNQPRAHGYTF TGTGCCAGCAGCCAAGATTCTAATCAGCCCCGCGCGCATGGCTACACCTTC
TRBJ1-1 few TRBD1 TRBV9 CASSGGDRVRTEAFF TGTGCCAGCAGCGGAGGAGACAGGGTGAGGACTGAAGCTTTCTTT
TRBJ1-2 NA NA TRBV11-3 CASSPTSAITNYGYTF TGTGCCAGCAGCCCGACATCGGCAATTACTAACTATGGCTACACCTTC
TRBJ1-1 NA NA TRBV6-1 CASSESGANTEAFF TGTGCCAGCAGTGAAAGCGGGGCGAACACTGAAGCTTTCTTT
TRBJ1-2 NA NA TRBV6-5 CASKPGPDGYTF TGTGCCAGCAAGCCGGGACCGGATGGCTACACCTTC
TRBJ1-3 NA TRBD1 TRBV5-6 CASRLQGLGNTIYF TGTGCCAGCAGACTACAGGGGTTGGGAAACACCATATATTTT
TRBJ1-1 once NA TRBV19 CASSMGGQVTEAFF TGTGCCAGTAGTATGGGGGGGCAGGTCACTGAAGCTTTCTTT
TRBJ1-2 NA NA TRBV4-2 CASSQATNRVSNYGYTF TGTGCCAGCAGCCAAGCGACAAACAGGGTTTCCAACTATGGCTACACCTTC
TRBJ1-4 NA NA TRBV27 CASSPYTGISGEKLFF TGTGCCAGCAGTCCCTACACAGGGATCTCCGGTGAAAAACTGTTTTTT
TRBJ2-1 NA NA TRBV29-1 CSVVGLPGNEQFF TGCAGCGTTGTCGGACTCCCGGGCAATGAGCAGTTCTTC
TRBJ2-1 NA TRBD1 TRBV28 CASRRDSSSLSSYNEQFF TGTGCCAGCAGGAGGGACAGTTCCTCCTTAAGCTCCTACAATGAGCAGTTCTTC
TRBJ1-1 NA NA TRBV6-1 CASSETLKNTEAFF TGTGCCAGCAGTGAGACGCTGAAGAACACTGAAGCTTTCTTT
TRBJ2-2 NA NA TRBV6-4 CASKASGRVAGELFF TGTGCCAGCAAGGCCTCGGGAAGGGTTGCCGGGGAGCTGTTTTTT
TRBJ2-3 NA NA TRBV5-4 CASSWGLTDTQYF TGTGCCAGCAGCTGGGGGCTGACAGATACGCAGTATTTT
TRBJ2-3 NA NA TRBV27 CASSFLPGHLGDTQYF TGTGCCAGCAGTTTTTTACCGGGACACTTGGGAGATACGCAGTATTTT
TRBJ1-4 NA NA TRBV4-3 CASSQGVAGRDEKLFF TGCGCCAGCAGCCAAGGCGTGGCAGGGAGAGATGAAAAACTGTTTTTT
TRBJ2-1 NA TRBD1 TRBV5-5 CASSLVPWDRGYNEQFF TGTGCCAGCAGCTTGGTCCCTTGGGACAGGGGATACAATGAGCAGTTCTTC
TRBJ1-5 once TRBD1 TRBV7-8 CASSSGTGGRGSPPQHF TGTGCCAGCAGCTCCGGGACAGGGGGTAGAGGGTCTCCGCCCCAGCATTTT
TRBJ2-7 once NA TRBV10-3 CAISRTPPSYEQYF TGCGCCATCAGCCGGACACCCCCGTCCTACGAGCAGTACTTC
TRBJ2-7 NA NA TRBV5-6 CASSDGGEPYEQYF TGTGCCAGCAGCGACGGAGGGGAGCCCTACGAGCAGTACTTC
TRBJ2-3 NA NA TRBV6-5 CASSYGSRPSTDTQYF TGTGCCAGCAGTTACGGGTCGCGACCAAGCACAGATACGCAGTATTTT
TRBJ2-5 NA TRBD1 TRBV9 CASSAEQGSQETQYF TGTGCCAGCAGCGCGGAACAGGGGAGCCAAGAGACCCAGTACTTC
TRBJ2-2 once NA TRBV5-8 CASSLAGNYGELFF TGTGCCAGCAGCTTGGCGGGGAATTACGGGGAGCTGTTTTTT
TRBJ1-6 NA TRBD1 TRBV19 CASSPRQGYNSPLHF TGTGCCAGTAGTCCTCGACAGGGGTATAATTCACCCCTCCACTTT
TRBJ2-5 NA NA TRBV15 CATSPDSQETQYF TGTGCCACCAGCCCGGACAGCCAAGAGACCCAGTACTTC
TRBJ1-1 NA TRBD1 TRBV6-5 CASSSSPGQGRFEAFF TGTGCCAGCAGTTCTTCCCCGGGACAGGGGCGATTTGAAGCTTTCTTT
TRBJ2-3 NA NA TRBV2 CASSDSRVTDTQYF TGTGCCAGCAGTGATTCTAGGGTCACAGATACGCAGTATTTT
TRBJ1-1 NA NA TRBV7-2 CASSRDDTTEAFF TGTGCCAGCAGCCGAGACGACACCACTGAAGCTTTCTTT
TRBJ2-2 NA TRBD1 TRBV5-5 CASSLTGFTGELFF TGTGCCAGCAGCCTGACAGGGTTCACCGGGGAGCTGTTTTTT
TRBJ1-2 NA NA TRBV9 CASNPLGGGSYGYTF TGTGCCAGCAATCCCTTAGGCGGGGGCAGCTATGGCTACACCTTC
TRBJ2-3 NA NA TRBV29-1 CSVEEGRGRTDTQYF TGCAGCGTTGAAGAAGGACGGGGGCGCACAGATACGCAGTATTTT
TRBJ2-3 NA TRBD1 TRBV2 CASTGGADTQYF TGTGCCAGCACAGGGGGCGCAGATACGCAGTATTTT
TRBJ2-3 NA NA TRBV19 CASSIDPITDTQYF TGTGCCAGTAGTATAGATCCGATCACAGATACGCAGTATTTT
TRBJ1-1 NA NA TRBV6-6 CASSFEGLADTEAFF TGTGCCAGCAGTTTCGAGGGATTAGCGGACACTGAAGCTTTCTTT
TRBJ2-3 NA NA TRBV7-6 CASSLSQGADTQYF TGTGCCAGCAGCTTATCGCAGGGCGCAGATACGCAGTATTTT
TRBJ2-1 few NA TRBV2 CASSEVSGGEQFF TGTGCCAGCAGTGAAGTGTCCGGGGGTGAGCAGTTCTTC
TRBJ2-6 NA TRBD1 TRBV9 CASSVPGQGFLTF TGTGCCAGCAGCGTTCCGGGACAGGGGTTCCTGACTTTC
TRBJ1-1 NA NA TRBV29-1 CSVSGDSHTEAFF TGCAGCGTTTCCGGGGACTCTCACACTGAAGCTTTCTTT
TRBJ1-2 NA NA TRBV14 CASSQTSRDGGYGYTF TGTGCCAGCAGCCAAACCAGCCGGGACGGGGGCTATGGCTACACCTTC
TRBJ2-5 NA TRBD2 TRBV15 CATSRDTGRGETQYF TGTGCCACCAGCAGAGATACGGGGCGGGGGGAGACCCAGTACTTC
TRBJ1-2 NA NA TRBV20-1 CSARGGNGYTF TGCAGTGCTAGAGGGGGGAATGGCTACACCTTC
TRBJ2-7 NA NA TRBV6-6 CASSYDTAETYEQYF TGTGCCAGCAGTTATGACACCGCCGAGACCTACGAGCAGTACTTC